The 13 T cell receptor beta chains listed next were all sequenced from one sample in a study of blood T cell repertoires in COVID-19. Only in-frame clones appear in the TCRdb table, and some are missing; sequencing was by immunoSEQ multiplex PCR. This table holds 110,000 to 150,000 clones, over 70% found once. Material: peripheral blood. The receptor source for this set is a human donor in a cohort sampled during active COVID-19.

This chain links TRBV30 with TRBJ1-3, with D unresolved. The germline V and J ends were trimmed by 3 bases and 4 bases, with 4 bases remaining between them. Germline V lookup: CDR1 GTSNPN, CDR2 SVGIG (reference sequence). The CDR3 is 11 amino acids. CDR3 sequence reads: CAWSVGNTIYF. The CDR3 DNA is TGTGCCTGGAGCGTGGGAAACACCATATATTTT. Filled out from reference TRBV30 and TRBJ1-3, the complete variable domain reads SQTIHQWPATLVQPVGSPLSLECTVEGTSNPNLYWYRQAAGRGLQLLFYSVGIGQISSEVPQNLSASRPQDRQFILSSKKLLLSDSGFYLCAWSVGNTIYFGEGSWLTVV.

The chain links TRBV19 to TRBJ1-3; the match to TRBD1 covers 7 bases. With V trimmed by 5 bases and J by 4 bases, 8 bases remained unmatched. Germline values: CDR1 LNHDA, CDR2 SQIVND (reference sequence). The CDR3 is made up of 15 amino acids. CDR3 amino acids: CASSVDREQGNTIYF. For the CDR3, the DNA is TGTGCCAGTAGTGTTGACAGGGAGCAGGGAAACACCATATATTTT.

The chain carries TRBV7-9 and TRBJ1-1; TRBD1 matches 7 bases. V trimming: 7 bases; J trimming: 4 bases; junction bases outside the gene matches: 9. Germline V lookup: CDR1 SEHNR, CDR2 FQNEAQ (reference sequence). This CDR3 has 14 residues. The CDR3 sequence is CASTEGAESTEAFF. CDR3 DNA sequence: TGTGCCAGCACCGAGGGGGCGGAGAGCACTGAAGCTTTCTTT.

The chain carries TRBV24-1 and TRBJ1-5; weak D call: TRBD1 (5 bases). V lost 1 base and J lost 7, with 10 bases in between. Germline lookup yields CDR1 KGHDR and CDR2 SFDVKD. The CDR3 runs 14 residues. For the CDR3, the DNA is TGTGCCACCAGTGATTTTGGGCAGGGACAGCCCCAGCATTTT. This gives the protein CATSDFGQGQPQHF.

This chain joins TRBV21-1 and TRBJ1-2; the table's D call of TRBD1 was not tested on the DNA. TRBV21-1 is a known pseudogene. This CDR3 is 14 amino acids long. In DNA, the CDR3 is TGTGCCAGCAGTGGGGACAGAAGAGACTATGGCTACACCTTC. Translation gives CASSGDRRDYGYTF.

The V call is TRBV27, the J call TRBJ1-6; D is ambiguous. The CDR3 is made up of 13 amino acids. The V end was cut by 8 bases, the J end by 10 bases, with 15 bases between. Germline lookup yields CDR1 MNHEY and CDR2 SMNVEV (reference sequence). CDR3 loop: CASPPMGNSPLHF. In nucleotides, the CDR3 is TGTGCCAGCCCTCCCATGGGCAACTCACCCCTCCACTTT.

The chain uses TRBV29-1 and TRBJ2-3; D is ambiguous. The CDR3 has 14 residues. Trimming took off 2 bases at V and 5 bases at J, with 14 bases between the two ends. From germline, CDR1 is SQVTM and CDR2 ANQGSEA. Here the CDR3 reads CSVEPRSSQDTQYF. The CDR3 DNA sequence: TGCAGCGTTGAACCTAGGAGCTCACAAGATACGCAGTATTTT.

The chain has TRBV2 and TRBJ1-3; TRBD1 matches 11 bases. V lost 6 bases, J lost 0 bases, and 4 bases stayed unmatched. CDR1 SNHLY and CDR2 FYNNEI come from the germline V gene. The CDR3 runs to 16 residues. The CDR3 protein is CASRRDRGVSGNTIYF. CDR3 nucleotides: TGTGCCAGCAGACGGGACAGGGGGGTCTCTGGAAACACCATATATTTT.

The V gene is TRBV7-3, the J gene TRBJ1-1; maybe TRBD1 (5 bases). Looked up from germline, CDR1 is SGHTA and CDR2 is FQGTGA. The CDR3 consists of 13 residues. Trimming removed 3 bases from V and 4 bases from J, with 9 bases in between. The CDR3 loop is CASSFSQGTEAFF. DNA of the CDR3: TGTGCCAGCAGCTTTAGCCAGGGCACTGAAGCTTTCTTT. Filled out from reference TRBV7-3 and TRBJ1-1, the complete variable domain reads GAGVSQTPSNKVTEKGKYVELRCDPISGHTALYWYRQSLGQGPEFLIYFQGTGAADDSGLPNDRFFAVRPEGSVSTLKIQRTERGDSAVYLCASSFSQGTEAFFGQGTRLTVV.

The chain carries TRBV7-3 and TRBJ2-2, with a tentative D call TRBD2 (5 bases). Germline CDR1 reads SGHTA; CDR2 reads FQGTGA. The length of the CDR3 is 13 residues. V lost 5 bases and J lost 6, with 10 bases in between. CDR3 nucleotide sequence: TGTGCCAGCAGCGGGAGCGTCGCCGGGGAGCTGTTTTTT. It yields the protein CASSGSVAGELFF. The entire variable domain, with the rest obtained from reference TRBV7-3 and TRBJ2-2, is as follows: GAGVSQTPSNKVTEKGKYVELRCDPISGHTALYWYRQSLGQGPEFLIYFQGTGAADDSGLPNDRFFAVRPEGSVSTLKIQRTERGDSAVYLCASSGSVAGELFFGEGSRLTVL.

In DNA, the CDR3 is TGTGCCAGCGCCCGGCAGGGGAGTGACGAGCAGTACTTC. Protein sequence: CASARQGSDEQYF. The genes are TRBV27 and TRBJ2-7, with D perhaps matching TRBD1 (6 bases). V was trimmed by 8 bases and J by 5 bases, leaving 16 bases between them. The CDR3 extends over 13 amino acids. Germline V gene lookup returns CDR1 MNHEY and CDR2 SMNVEV (reference sequence).

This chain joins TRBV24-1 and TRBJ2-3; 11 bases map to TRBD1. Germline CDR1 and CDR2: KGHDR and SFDVKD. Trimming took 3 bases from V and 5 from J; bases not matched to a gene: 6. The CDR3 is made up of 16 amino acids. For the CDR3, the DNA is TGTGCCACCAGTGATCGGACAGGGGGCGTTCGAGATACGCAGTATTTT. Protein: CATSDRTGGVRDTQYF.

This clone was detected once. The chain combines TRBV5-1 with TRBJ1-3, with 10 nucleotides matching TRBD1. Germline CDR1 SGHRS, CDR2 YFSETQ. This CDR3 is 17 amino acids long. The V and J ends lost 2 bases and 2 bases, in that order; junction bases with no gene match: 7. The CDR3 protein is CASSLQTGGVPGNTIYF. The CDR3 bases are TGCGCCAGCAGCTTACAGACAGGGGGCGTCCCTGGAAACACCATATATTTT.